This T cell receptor beta chain was identified in a study of identifying expanded T cells in peripheral blood (dated by TCRdb to about 2019). Some background on the complete study: Separate aliquots of the same genomic DNA pool were sequenced to produce technical replicates, and four replicates were compared in pairs. The paper as a whole reports these results and caveats: Approximately 1.2 differentially abundant clones were flagged by the binomial model between technical replicates, whereas about 15 and 19 were flagged over approximately two weeks and four weeks, respectively. Both the number of clones called differentially abundant and the false-positive rate were significantly reduced by the beta-binomial model across all healthy-donor time intervals. Variance in clone template counts between approximately two-week samples significantly increased with total template count across all healthy donors. The authors expected that biological variance in healthy repertoires might rise further over much longer intervals, such as months to years.

A note on this clone: Its antigen is unknown. No quality values exist for individual bases; no much larger clone is one base distant.

V is shortened by 3 bases, J by 0 bases, and the region joining them spans 11 bases. Inclusive of the bounding cysteine and phenylalanine, the CDR3 is 15 residues long. Only the CDR3 DNA stays, 45 bases, in frame from base 1. Via the germline V gene, CDR1 is SNHLY and CDR2 FYNNEI. No immune events, such as infections, were documented for the healthy donors during the collection period. Healthy-donor blood repertoires served as a training cohort to calibrate time-dependent variance in a beta-binomial model of T-cell clone differential abundance. There were roughly 10 healthy donors in the training cohort, of whom 3 were female and 7 were male. On average the donors were approximately 43 years old, and their ages spanned roughly 25 to 65 years. Whole blood, obtained from a commercial supplier, was collected from each healthy donor at three time points spaced about 2 weeks apart. For immunosequencing, genomic DNA was extracted from whole blood that had not been sorted.

TCRbeta CDR3 regions were profiled by bias-controlled multiplex PCR amplification of genomic DNA with the immunoSEQ Assay. On the study's bioinformatics: To quantify the absolute abundance of each unique TCRbeta CDR3 region, the sequences were collapsed and filtered. Differential abundance was tested with two models: a binomial (Fisher-equivalent) model and a beta-binomial model that adds time-dependent variance fitted from healthy donors. Clones with fewer than 5 combined templates were excluded, and clones with Benjamini-Hochberg FDR below 0.01 were called differentially abundant. Beta-binomial variance was modeled as a function of total template count across the two samples using the form v = (b*log(k)+a)^2. TCRdb's version of the immuneACCESS table is confined to in-frame rearrangements and falls short of the full clone set. An unresolved V gene accounts for under half of the shortfall where checked; the remainder is of unknown origin. V and J calls and clone size come straight from that table; D and trimming were deduced from the DNA. This sample has around 100,000 clones in its table, and roughly 88% of those were observed once. 11% to 15% of the sample belongs to the ten largest clones.

The TCR comes from a person between 18 and 75 years old in good health. The chain is made from TRBV2 and TRBJ1-1, with the D gene too uncertain to name. The sequenced material came from blood. The CDR3 region: CASSDGGVMNTEAFF. The DNA sequence is given as TGTGCCAGCAGTGATGGCGGAGTAATGAACACTGAAGCTTTCTTT. Reference TRBV2 and TRBJ1-1 genes cover what lies past the CDR3, so the full variable domain is EPEVTQTPSHQVTQMGQEVILRCVPISNHLYFYWYRQILGQKVEFLVSFYNNEISEKSEIFDDQFSVERPDGSNFTLKIRSTKLEDSAMYFCASSDGGVMNTEAFFGQGTRLTVV.